These T cell receptor beta chains were read from a single sample in a study of blood T cell repertoires in COVID-19. Repertoires were generated with immunoSEQ multiplex PCR, while TCRdb's copy carries only in-frame clones and drops some. The sample gives more than 350,000 clones, about 90% of which show up once; roughly a tenth is in the top ten. Sequencing was done on a sample of peripheral blood. The receptors originated from a woman aged 30 to 39 with COVID-19, enrolled during active disease. The CDR3 runs from the conserved cysteine through the conserved F or W. The order of the fields is V gene, J gene, clone size, CDR3 length, D gene, CDR3 DNA, CDR3 protein. A D gene is named only where the DNA matches it firmly. Not every row has a clone size; where given, it reads once, few, many or a size class.

>TRBV4-1|TRBJ1-2|medium-sized|13|-
TGCGCCAGCAGCCACTCCCAGACTGATGGCTACACCTTC
CASSHSQTDGYTF
>TRBV24-1|TRBJ2-3|once|17|-
TGTGCCACCAGTGTTCCTATGGGCGGGGTTATGTCAGATACGCAGTATTTT
CATSVPMGGVMSDTQYF
>TRBV30|TRBJ2-1|-|12|-
TGTGCCTGGTACAGAACTTACAATGAGCAGTTCTTC
CAWYRTYNEQFF
>TRBV10-1|TRBJ2-1|-|16|TRBD2
TGCGCCAGCAGCCGCGGACTAGCGGGGGTCTACAATGAGCAGTTCTTC
CASSRGLAGVYNEQFF
>TRBV6-4|TRBJ2-1|-|15|TRBD2
TGTGCCAGCAGACCGCGGGAGCCACCCTACAATGAGCAGTTCTTC
CASRPREPPYNEQFF
>TRBV27|TRBJ2-2|-|12|-
TGTGCCAGCAGTTATGCGGCCGGGGAGCTGTTTTTT
CASSYAAGELFF
>TRBV7-3|TRBJ2-1|-|17|TRBD1
TGTGCCAGCAGCAGAGGACAGGGGGCCACAGCCTACAATGAGCAGTTCTTC
CASSRGQGATAYNEQFF
>TRBV5-5|TRBJ2-7|-|14|TRBD1
TGTGCCAGCAGAACGGGGACAGGAATCTACGAGCAGTACTTC
CASRTGTGIYEQYF
>TRBV6-1|TRBJ2-7|-|12|-
TGTGCCAGCAGCGGGACTCTAGACGAGCAGTACTTC
CASSGTLDEQYF
>TRBV28|TRBJ2-2|-|17|TRBD1
TGTGCCAGCAGCCGGAACCCCAGGGGGCACAAATCAGGGGAGCTGTTTTTT
CASSRNPRGHKSGELFF
>TRBV11-2|TRBJ2-5|-|16|-
TGTGCCAGCAGCTTAATGGCGGGAAGGGTATGGGAGACCCAGTACTTC
CASSLMAGRVWETQYF
>TRBV3-1/TRBV3-2|TRBJ2-7|-|16|TRBD2
TGTGCCAGCAGTCTAGGGGCTAGCGGGTCCTACTACGAGCAGTACTTC
CASSLGASGSYYEQYF
>TRBV2|TRBJ1-1|-|13|-
TGTGCCAGCAGTGTTCCCGGGGGCACTGAAGCTTTCTTT
CASSVPGGTEAFF
>TRBV15|TRBJ2-5|-|15|-
TGTGCCACCAGCAGCCCCGGGAGCTGGGATGGGACCCAGTACTTC
CATSSPGSWDGTQYF
>TRBV4-3|TRBJ2-5|-|16|TRBD1
TGCGCCAGCAGCCAAGGGACAGGGAAGGAATTAGAGACCCAGTACTTC
CASSQGTGKELETQYF
>TRBV4-3|TRBJ2-2|-|15|-
TGCGCCAGCAGGCCTGGGCCTGGGGGCCTCGGGGAGCTGTTTTTT
CASRPGPGGLGELFF
>TRBV3-1/TRBV3-2|TRBJ2-7|once|13|-
TGTGCCAGCAGCCAAGGGTCCCTAAAAGAGCAGTACTTC
CASSQGSLKEQYF
>TRBV19|TRBJ1-1|-|14|-
TGTGCCAGTAGCCTACAGGGAGTCGGCACTGAAGCTTTCTTT
CASSLQGVGTEAFF
>TRBV2|TRBJ2-7|-|14|TRBD1
TGTGCCAGCAGTTTCCGACAGGGTTTCTACGAGCAGTACTTC
CASSFRQGFYEQYF
>TRBV5-1|TRBJ2-1|-|14|-
TGCGCCAGCAGCTTGGCCGGGGTTTACGATGAGCAGTTCTTC
CASSLAGVYDEQFF
>TRBV9|TRBJ2-3|-|16|TRBD2
TGTGCCAGCTCCCGGGGAGGGGCTGGGGTCGCAGATACGCAGTATTTT
CASSRGGAGVADTQYF
>TRBV5-1|TRBJ1-5|-|13|-
TGCGCCAGCAGCTTGGGAGACAATCAGCCCCAGCATTTT
CASSLGDNQPQHF
>TRBV20-1|TRBJ1-1|-|11|-
TGCAGTGCTAGAACTTTGACTGAAGCTTTCTTT
CSARTLTEAFF
>TRBV19|TRBJ2-1|-|14|TRBD1
TGTGCCAGTAGCGGGACAGGGATCAACAATGAGCAGTTCTTC
CASSGTGINNEQFF
>TRBV30|TRBJ1-6|-|16|TRBD1
TGTGCCTGGAGTGTAAGCTTGACAGGGAGTAATTCACCCCTCCACTTT
CAWSVSLTGSNSPLHF
>TRBV28|TRBJ1-6|-|16|-
TGTGCCAGCAGTTTTTCCGATAGCTCCTATAATTCACCCCTCCACTTT
CASSFSDSSYNSPLHF
>TRBV5-6|TRBJ1-6|-|18|-
TGTGCCAGCAGTCGTTACTCAAGAGGCCTCATTAAGAATTCACCCCTCCACTTT
CASSRYSRGLIKNSPLHF
>TRBV18|TRBJ1-1|-|14|TRBD1
TGTGCCAGCTCACTCCGGGACAGGGTCACTGAAGCTTTCTTT
CASSLRDRVTEAFF
>TRBV14|TRBJ1-4|-|15|-
TGTGCCAGCAGCCGATCGCGGCAGCTTAATGAAAAACTGTTTTTT
CASSRSRQLNEKLFF
>TRBV6-5|TRBJ2-1|-|13|-
TGTGCCAGCAGCGGACAGCCCCACAATGAGCAGTTCTTC
CASSGQPHNEQFF
>TRBV28|TRBJ2-1|-|14|TRBD2
TGTGCCAGCAGGAGGGCGGGGGACTACAATGAGCAGTTCTTC
CASRRAGDYNEQFF
>TRBV5-1|TRBJ2-7|-|12|-
TGCGCCAGCAGGAGCAGGGTAGACGAGCAGTACTTC
CASRSRVDEQYF
>TRBV18|TRBJ2-7|-|14|-
TGTGCCAGCTCTCCGACAAGGAACTCCTACGAGCAGTACTTC
CASSPTRNSYEQYF
>TRBV24-1|TRBJ1-2|once|12|-
TGTGCCACCAGTGATACTACCATGGGCTACACCTTC
CATSDTTMGYTF